This TCR beta chain is drawn from a study of blood T cell repertoires in COVID-19. On the study more broadly: PBMCs, B-cell-depleted T cells, or T cells were the source of the cDNA or gDNA that made up the material.

In the original workflow: Estimation of nucleated cell counts relied on the amplification of reference gene primers. Only in-frame clones appear in the TCRdb table, and some are missing; sequencing was by immunoSEQ multiplex PCR. V and J calls and clone size are those listed in that table; D and trimming were worked out from the DNA. Among around 190,000 clones listed, approximately 88% were seen once. Recovered participants had two consecutive negative NP/OP PCR tests, healthcare professional clearance, or symptom resolution. The sequenced sample consisted of PBMCs or T cells enriched from blood (not recorded which). This clonotype was obtained from a woman aged 25 to 39 who had recovered from COVID-19.

The CDR3 DNA sequence: TGTGCCACCAGCAGAGTCAGGGGCAAGGATGGCTACACCTTC. Residues: CATSRVRGKDGYTF. The chain combines TRBV15 with TRBJ1-2, with a tentative D call TRBD1 (6 bases). The V and J ends lost 1 base and 6 bases respectively, with 12 bases between them. CDR1 is LNHNV and CDR2 is YYDKDF in the germline V gene (reference sequence). The CDR3 sequence is 14 residues long.